These 5 T cell receptor beta chains originate from one sample sequenced in a study of early T cells in non-severe SARS-CoV-2 infection. TCRdb re-called the 5' RACE reads with MiXCR, one entry per CDR3 protein. This sample yields tens of thousands of distinct CDR3 sequences, of which roughly 5.3% are seen a single time; about 6.8% belongs to the top ten. Sequenced sample: whole blood. The receptors originated from an adult who was a healthcare worker with PCR-confirmed SARS-CoV-2 infection or an uninfected control (not recorded which).

This clonotype was observed many times. The CDR3 sequence is CSARDRGTGSMNTEAFF. The CDR3 DNA reads TGCAGTGCTAGAGATCGGGGGACTGGAAGTATGAACACTGAAGCTTTCTTT. The rearrangement links TRBV20-1 to TRBJ1-1; tentatively, D is TRBD1 (5 bases). Trimming took 0 bases from V and 0 from J, leaving 17 bases between them. Germline V gene lookup returns CDR1 DFQATT and CDR2 SNEGSKA (reference sequence). The CDR3 is made up of 17 amino acids.

This clonotype has only a few counts. CDR3: CASSYGTRNTEAFF. The DNA for the CDR3 is TGCGCCAGCAGCTACGGGACAAGGAACACTGAAGCTTTCTTT. This rearrangement joins TRBV5-1 to TRBJ1-1, with a tentative D call TRBD1 (6 bases). From germline, CDR1 is SGHRS and CDR2 YFSETQ. The CDR3 runs 14 residues. Trimming left V 3 bases short and J 1 base short, with 10 bases between.

The DNA for the CDR3 is TGTGCCAGCAGCTTAGTTTCGGGGTCCGAGCAGTACTTC. Translation gives CASSLVSGSEQYF. The V and J genes are TRBV11-2 and TRBJ2-7; perhaps TRBD2 as D (5 bases). CDR1 is SGHAT, CDR2 FQNNGV, per germline. V was shortened by 1 base and J by 6 bases, with 10 bases between the two germline ends. The CDR3 is 13 amino acids.

CDR3 amino acids: CASSPGLAGGLVYEQYF. CDR3 coding DNA: TGTGCCAGCAGCCCGGGACTAGCGGGAGGCTTGGTGTACGAGCAGTACTTC. The J gene is TRBJ2-7, the V gene TRBV5-6, with 15 nucleotides matching TRBD2. V shed 4 bases and J 4 bases; nucleotides not matched to a gene: 9. Per the germline V gene, CDR1 is SGHDT and CDR2 is YYEEEE. The CDR3 has 17 residues. Together with reference TRBV5-6 and TRBJ2-7, the CDR3 gives the full variable domain: DAGVTQSPTHLIKTRGQQVTLRCSPKSGHDTVSWYQQALGQGPQFIFQYYEEEERQRGNFPDRFSGHQFPNYSSELNVNALLLGDSALYLCASSPGLAGGLVYEQYFGPGTRLTVT.

This clonotype came up a few times. The chain has TRBV19 and TRBJ2-4; 9 bases fit TRBD2. The CDR3 length is 19 residues. The germline gives CDR1 LNHDA, CDR2 SQIVND (reference sequence). Germline trimming cut 5 bases from V and 0 bases from J; bases unmatched to any gene: 14. The CDR3 region has the DNA TGTGCCAGTAGTGACGCGGGAGGGGTAGAAGATCTAGCCAAAAACATTCAGTACTTC. Its protein product is CASSDAGGVEDLAKNIQYF.